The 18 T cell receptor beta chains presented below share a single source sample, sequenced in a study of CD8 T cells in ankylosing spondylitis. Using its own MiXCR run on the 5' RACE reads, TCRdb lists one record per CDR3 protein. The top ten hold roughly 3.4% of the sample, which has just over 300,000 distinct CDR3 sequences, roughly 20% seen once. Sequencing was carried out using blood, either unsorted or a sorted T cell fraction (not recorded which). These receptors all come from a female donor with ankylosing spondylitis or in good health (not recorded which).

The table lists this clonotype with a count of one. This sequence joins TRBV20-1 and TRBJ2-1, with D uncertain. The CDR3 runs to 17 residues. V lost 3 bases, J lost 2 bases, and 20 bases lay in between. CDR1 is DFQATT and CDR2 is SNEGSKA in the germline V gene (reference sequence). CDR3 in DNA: TGCAGTGCTAGGGGTGCTACTAAAGACCGCCCCTACAATGAGCAGTTCTTC. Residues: CSARGATKDRPYNEQFF.

The CDR3 loop reads CASSLRFYNEQFF. CDR3 bases: TGCGCCAGCAGCTTGCGGTTCTACAATGAGCAGTTCTTC. The chain employs TRBV5-1 and TRBJ2-1; D not certain. In germline, CDR1 is SGHRS, CDR2 YFSETQ. CDR3 length equals 13 residues. V was shortened by 1 base and J by 3 bases, with 5 bases between the two germline ends.

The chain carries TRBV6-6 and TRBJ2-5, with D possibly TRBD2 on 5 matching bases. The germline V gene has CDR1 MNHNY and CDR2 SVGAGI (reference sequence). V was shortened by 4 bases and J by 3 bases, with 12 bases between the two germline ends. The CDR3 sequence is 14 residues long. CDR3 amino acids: CASSSLSAKETQYF. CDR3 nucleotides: TGTGCCAGCAGTTCCCTTAGCGCCAAAGAGACCCAGTACTTC.

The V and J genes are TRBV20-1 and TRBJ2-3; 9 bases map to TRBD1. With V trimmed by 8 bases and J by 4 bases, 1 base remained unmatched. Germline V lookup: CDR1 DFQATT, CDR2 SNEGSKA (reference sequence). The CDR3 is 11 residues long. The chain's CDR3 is CSYRGPDTQYF. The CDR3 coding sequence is TGCAGTTACAGGGGGCCAGATACGCAGTATTTT.

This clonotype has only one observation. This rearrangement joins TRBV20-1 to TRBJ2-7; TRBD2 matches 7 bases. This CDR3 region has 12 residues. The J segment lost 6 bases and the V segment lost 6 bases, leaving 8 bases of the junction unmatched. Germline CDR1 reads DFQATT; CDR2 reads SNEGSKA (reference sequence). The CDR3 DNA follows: TGCAGTGCCCCCCGCGGGGAGGGCGAGCAGTACTTC. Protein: CSAPRGEGEQYF.

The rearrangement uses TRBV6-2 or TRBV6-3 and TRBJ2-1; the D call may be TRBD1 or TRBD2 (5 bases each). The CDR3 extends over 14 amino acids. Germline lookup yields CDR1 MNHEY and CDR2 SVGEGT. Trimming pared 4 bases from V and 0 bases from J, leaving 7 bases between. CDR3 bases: TGTGCCAGCAGTTGGGACGGCTCCTACAATGAGCAGTTCTTC. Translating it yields CASSWDGSYNEQFF.

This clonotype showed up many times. CDR3 sequence reads: CSVYRGGTGELFF. CDR3 bases: TGCAGCGTCTACAGGGGAGGCACCGGGGAGCTGTTTTTT. V gene TRBV29-1 combines with J gene TRBJ2-2, with D possibly matching TRBD1 (7 bases). V was trimmed by 6 bases and J by 4 bases, leaving 12 bases between them. CDR1 is SQVTM and CDR2 is ANQGSEA in the germline V gene. This CDR3 contains 13 residues.

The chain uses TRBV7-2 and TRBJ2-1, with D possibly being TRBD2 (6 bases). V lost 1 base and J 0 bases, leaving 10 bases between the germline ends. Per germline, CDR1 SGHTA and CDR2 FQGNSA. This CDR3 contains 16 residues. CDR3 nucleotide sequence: TGTGCCAGCAGCTTAGTCTACGGGAGCTCCTACAATGAGCAGTTCTTC. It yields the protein CASSLVYGSSYNEQFF.

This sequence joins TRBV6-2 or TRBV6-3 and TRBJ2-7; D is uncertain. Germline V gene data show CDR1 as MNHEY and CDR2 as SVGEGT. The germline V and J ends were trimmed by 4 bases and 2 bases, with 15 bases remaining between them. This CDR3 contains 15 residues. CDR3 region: CASSSTGSRAYEQYF. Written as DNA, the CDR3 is TGTGCCAGCAGTTCCACCGGGTCCCGCGCCTACGAGCAGTACTTC.

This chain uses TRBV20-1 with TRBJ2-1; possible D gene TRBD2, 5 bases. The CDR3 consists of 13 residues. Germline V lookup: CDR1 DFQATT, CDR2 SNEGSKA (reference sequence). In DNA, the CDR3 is TGCAGCCAGAGACTTAACGGGGTTGATGAGCAGTTCTTC. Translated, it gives CSQRLNGVDEQFF.

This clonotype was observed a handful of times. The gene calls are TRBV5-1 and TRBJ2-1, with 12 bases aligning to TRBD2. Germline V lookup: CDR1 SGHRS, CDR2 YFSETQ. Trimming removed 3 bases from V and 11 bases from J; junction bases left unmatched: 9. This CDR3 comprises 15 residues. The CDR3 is CASSSRTSGTPQQFF. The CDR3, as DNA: TGCGCCAGCAGCTCCCGGACTAGCGGGACCCCACAGCAGTTCTTC.

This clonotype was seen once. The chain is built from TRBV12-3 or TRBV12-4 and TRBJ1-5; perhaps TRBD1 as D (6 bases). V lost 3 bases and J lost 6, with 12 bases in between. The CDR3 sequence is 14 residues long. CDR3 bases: TGTGCCAGCAGTTTCAACAGGGAGGGTCAGCCCCAGCATTTT. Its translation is CASSFNREGQPQHF.

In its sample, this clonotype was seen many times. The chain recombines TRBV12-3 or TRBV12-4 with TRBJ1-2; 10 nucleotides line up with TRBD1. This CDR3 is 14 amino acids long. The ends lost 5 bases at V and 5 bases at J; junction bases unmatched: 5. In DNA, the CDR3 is TGTGCCAGCAGTAGACAGGGGGCAGGATATGGCTACACCTTC. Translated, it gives CASSRQGAGYGYTF.

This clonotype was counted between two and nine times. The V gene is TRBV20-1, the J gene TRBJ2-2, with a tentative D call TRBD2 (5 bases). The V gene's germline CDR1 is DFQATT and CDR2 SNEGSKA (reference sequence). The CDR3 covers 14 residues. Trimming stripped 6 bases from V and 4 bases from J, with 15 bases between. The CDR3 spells CSARSAPGTGELFF. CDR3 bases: TGCAGTGCCCGTAGCGCCCCCGGCACCGGGGAGCTGTTTTTT.

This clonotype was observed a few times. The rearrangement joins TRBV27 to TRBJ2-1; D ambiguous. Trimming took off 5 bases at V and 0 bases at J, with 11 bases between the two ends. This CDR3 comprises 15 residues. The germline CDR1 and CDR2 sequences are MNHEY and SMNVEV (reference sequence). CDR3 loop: CASSPRWSSYNEQFF. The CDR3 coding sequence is TGTGCCAGCAGTCCCCGGTGGAGCTCCTACAATGAGCAGTTCTTC.

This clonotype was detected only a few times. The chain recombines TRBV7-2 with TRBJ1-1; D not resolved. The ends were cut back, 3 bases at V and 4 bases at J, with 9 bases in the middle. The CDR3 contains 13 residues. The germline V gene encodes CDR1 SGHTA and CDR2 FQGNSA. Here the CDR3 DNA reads TGTGCCAGCAGCTTGACCCTCCTCACTGAAGCTTTCTTT. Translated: CASSLTLLTEAFF.

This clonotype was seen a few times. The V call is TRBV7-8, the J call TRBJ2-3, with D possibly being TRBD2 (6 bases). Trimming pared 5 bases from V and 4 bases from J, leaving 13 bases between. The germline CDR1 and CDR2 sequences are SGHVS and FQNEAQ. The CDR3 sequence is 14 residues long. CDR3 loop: CASSPHIAADTQYF. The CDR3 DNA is TGTGCCAGCAGCCCACACATAGCGGCAGATACGCAGTATTTT. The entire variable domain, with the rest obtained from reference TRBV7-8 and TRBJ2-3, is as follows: GAGVSQSPRYKVAKRGQDVALRCDPISGHVSLFWYQQALGQGPEFLTYFQNEAQLDKSGLPSDRFFAERPEGSVSTLKIQRTQQEDSAVYLCASSPHIAADTQYFGPGTRLTVL.

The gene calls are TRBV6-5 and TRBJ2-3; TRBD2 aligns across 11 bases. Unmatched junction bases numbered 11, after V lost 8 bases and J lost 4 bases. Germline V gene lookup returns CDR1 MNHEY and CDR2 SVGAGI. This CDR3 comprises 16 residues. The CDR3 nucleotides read TGTGCCAGCGCTAAAAGACTAGCGGGGCCCCCAGATACGCAGTATTTT. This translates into CASAKRLAGPPDTQYF.